Detailed here is one T cell receptor beta chain. Participants' reported clinical history set cohort assignment. This record belongs to a study of blood T cell repertoires in COVID-19. On the study more broadly: Each recovered donor of Cohort 3 presented with two negative PCRs, clearance, or symptom resolution.

This CDR3 contains 13 residues. V shed 5 bases and J shed 8 bases, with 15 bases lying between them. Authors' analysis steps: Nucleated cell number was recorded as an estimate derived from reference gene primer amplification. Only in-frame clones appear in the TCRdb table, and some are missing; sequencing was by immunoSEQ multiplex PCR. V and J calls and clone size follow that table, whereas D and trimming were derived from the DNA. The sample has some 200,000 clones, less than 90% seen once. The TCR was taken from a woman between 50 and 59 years old in a cohort exposed to, infected with or recovered from COVID-19 (not recorded which). Sequenced: PBMCs or T cells enriched from blood (not recorded which). The chain recombines TRBV12-3 or TRBV12-4 with TRBJ1-2; the D gene is possibly TRBD1 (6 bases). The CDR3 nucleotides read TGTGCCAGCAGTGAGGTCAGGGGTGAGGGCTACACCTTC. The encoded protein is CASSEVRGEGYTF.